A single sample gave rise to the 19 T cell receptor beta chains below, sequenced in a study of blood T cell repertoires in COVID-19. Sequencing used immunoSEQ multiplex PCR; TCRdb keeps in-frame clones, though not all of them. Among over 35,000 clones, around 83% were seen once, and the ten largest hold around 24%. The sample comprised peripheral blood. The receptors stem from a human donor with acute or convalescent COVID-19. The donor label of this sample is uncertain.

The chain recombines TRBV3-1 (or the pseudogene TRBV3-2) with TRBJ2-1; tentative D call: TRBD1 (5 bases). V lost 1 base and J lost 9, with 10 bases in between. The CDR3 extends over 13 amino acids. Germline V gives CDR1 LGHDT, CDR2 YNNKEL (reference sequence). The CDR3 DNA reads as TGTGCCAGCAGCCAAGGCAGGGCAAGTGAGCAGTTCTTC. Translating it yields CASSQGRASEQFF.

The CDR3 DNA is TGCGCCAGCAGCGATCTAGCGGGAGTTGCAGATACGCAGTATTTT. Protein sequence: CASSDLAGVADTQYF. J is TRBJ2-3 and V is TRBV5-1; 10 bases fit TRBD2. Germline lookup yields CDR1 SGHRS and CDR2 YFSETQ. The ends lost 4 bases at V and 4 bases at J; junction bases unmatched: 6. The CDR3 has 15 residues.

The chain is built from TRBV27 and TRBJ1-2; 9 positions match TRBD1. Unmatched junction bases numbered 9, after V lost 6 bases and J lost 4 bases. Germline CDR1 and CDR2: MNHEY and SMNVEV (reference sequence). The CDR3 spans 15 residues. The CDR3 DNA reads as TGTGCCAGCAGACCTAGGACAGGGGAGGGCTATGGCTACACCTTC. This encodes CASRPRTGEGYGYTF.

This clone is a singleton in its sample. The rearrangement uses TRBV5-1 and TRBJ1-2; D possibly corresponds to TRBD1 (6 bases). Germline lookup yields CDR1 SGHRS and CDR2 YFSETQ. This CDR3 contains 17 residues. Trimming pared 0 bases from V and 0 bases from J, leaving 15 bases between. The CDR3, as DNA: TGCGCCAGCAGCTTGGAGCGGCGCAGGGGAGCTAACTATGGCTACACCTTC. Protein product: CASSLERRRGANYGYTF.

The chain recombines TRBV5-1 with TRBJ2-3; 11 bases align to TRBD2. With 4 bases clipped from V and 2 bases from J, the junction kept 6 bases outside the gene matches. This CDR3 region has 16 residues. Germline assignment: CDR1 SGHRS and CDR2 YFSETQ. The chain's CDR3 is CASSPGTSGATDTQYF. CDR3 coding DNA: TGCGCCAGCAGCCCAGGGACTAGCGGAGCCACAGATACGCAGTATTTT.

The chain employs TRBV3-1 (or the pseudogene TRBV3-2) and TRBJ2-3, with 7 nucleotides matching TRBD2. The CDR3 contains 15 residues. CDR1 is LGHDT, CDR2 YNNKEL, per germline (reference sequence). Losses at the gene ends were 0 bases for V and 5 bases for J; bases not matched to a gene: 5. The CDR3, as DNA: TGTGCCAGCAGCCAAGAAGGAAGGACTAGAGATACGCAGTATTTT. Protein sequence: CASSQEGRTRDTQYF.

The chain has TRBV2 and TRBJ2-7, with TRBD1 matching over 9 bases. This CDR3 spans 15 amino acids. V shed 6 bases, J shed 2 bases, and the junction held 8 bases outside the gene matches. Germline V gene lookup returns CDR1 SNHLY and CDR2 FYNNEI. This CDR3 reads CASSLRQGGPYEQYF. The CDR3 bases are TGTGCCAGCAGCCTTCGACAGGGGGGACCCTACGAGCAGTACTTC.

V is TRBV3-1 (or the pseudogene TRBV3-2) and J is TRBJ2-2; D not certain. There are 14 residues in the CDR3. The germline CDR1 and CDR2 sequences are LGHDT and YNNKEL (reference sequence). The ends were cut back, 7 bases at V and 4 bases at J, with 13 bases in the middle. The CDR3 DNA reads TGTGCCAGCACCGGGTCGGTTGGCACCGGGGAGCTGTTTTTT. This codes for CASTGSVGTGELFF.

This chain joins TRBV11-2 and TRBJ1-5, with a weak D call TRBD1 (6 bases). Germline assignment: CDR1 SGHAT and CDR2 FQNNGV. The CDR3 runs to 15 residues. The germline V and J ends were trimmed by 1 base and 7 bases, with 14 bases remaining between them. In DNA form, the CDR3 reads TGTGCCAGCAGCTTAGGGGACACCGACGGGCAGCCCCAGCATTTT. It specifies CASSLGDTDGQPQHF.

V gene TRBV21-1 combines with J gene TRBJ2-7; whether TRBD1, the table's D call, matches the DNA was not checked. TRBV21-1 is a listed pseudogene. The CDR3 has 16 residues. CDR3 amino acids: CASSKCLPGGSYEQYF. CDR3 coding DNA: TGTGCCAGCAGCAAATGTCTCCCAGGGGGCTCCTACGAGCAGTACTTC.

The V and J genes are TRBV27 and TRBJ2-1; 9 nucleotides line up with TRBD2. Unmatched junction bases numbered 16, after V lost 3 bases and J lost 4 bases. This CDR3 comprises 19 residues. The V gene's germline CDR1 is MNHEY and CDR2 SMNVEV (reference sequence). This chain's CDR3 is CASSFGGRLGREGYNEQFF. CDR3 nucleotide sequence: TGTGCCAGCAGTTTTGGGGGCCGATTAGGGCGGGAGGGTTACAATGAGCAGTTCTTC.

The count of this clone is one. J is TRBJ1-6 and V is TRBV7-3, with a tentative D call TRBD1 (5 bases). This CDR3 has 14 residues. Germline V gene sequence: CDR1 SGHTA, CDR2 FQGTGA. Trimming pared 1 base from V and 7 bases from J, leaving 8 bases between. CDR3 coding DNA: TGTGCCAGCAGCTTAAACAGGTGGAATTCACCCCTCCACTTT. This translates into CASSLNRWNSPLHF.

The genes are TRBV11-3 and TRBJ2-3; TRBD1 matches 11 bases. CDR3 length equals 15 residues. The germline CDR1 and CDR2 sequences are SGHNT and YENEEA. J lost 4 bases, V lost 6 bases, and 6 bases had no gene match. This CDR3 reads CASSPGQGVSDTQYF. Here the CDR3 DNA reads TGTGCCAGCAGTCCGGGACAGGGGGTCTCAGATACGCAGTATTTT.

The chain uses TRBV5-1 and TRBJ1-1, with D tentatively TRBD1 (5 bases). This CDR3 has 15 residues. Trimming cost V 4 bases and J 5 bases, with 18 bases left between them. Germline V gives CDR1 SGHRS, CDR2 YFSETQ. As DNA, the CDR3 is TGCGCCAGCAGCGATAGGACCGCTGGGGGGACTGAAGCTTTCTTT. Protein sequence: CASSDRTAGGTEAFF. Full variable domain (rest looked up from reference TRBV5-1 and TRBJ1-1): KAGVTQTPRYLIKTRGQQVTLSCSPISGHRSVSWYQQTPGQGLQFLFEYFSETQRNKGNFPGRFSGRQFSNSRSEMNVSTLELGDSALYLCASSDRTAGGTEAFFGQGTRLTVV.

CDR3 bases: TGTGCCAGCAGCTTCGTCGATGAGCAGTTCTTC. This translates into CASSFVDEQFF. This chain links TRBV7-9 with TRBJ2-1; D not resolved. Between the trimmed V and J ends, which lost 3 bases and 8 bases, there was a span of 5 bases. The germline gives CDR1 SEHNR, CDR2 FQNEAQ (reference sequence). The CDR3 length is 11 residues.

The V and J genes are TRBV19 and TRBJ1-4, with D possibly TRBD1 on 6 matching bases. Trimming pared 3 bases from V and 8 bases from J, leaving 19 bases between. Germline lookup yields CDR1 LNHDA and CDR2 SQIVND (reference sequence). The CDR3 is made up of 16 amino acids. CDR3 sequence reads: CASSMGRQASWEKLFF. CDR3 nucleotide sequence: TGTGCCAGTAGTATGGGACGACAGGCCTCCTGGGAAAAACTGTTTTTT.

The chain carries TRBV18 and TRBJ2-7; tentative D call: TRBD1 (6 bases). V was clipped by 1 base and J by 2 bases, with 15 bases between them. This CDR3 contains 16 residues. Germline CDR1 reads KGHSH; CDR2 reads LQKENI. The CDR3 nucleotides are TGTGCCAGCTCACCACTGACGGGACAAATACCCTACGAGCAGTACTTC. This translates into CASSPLTGQIPYEQYF.

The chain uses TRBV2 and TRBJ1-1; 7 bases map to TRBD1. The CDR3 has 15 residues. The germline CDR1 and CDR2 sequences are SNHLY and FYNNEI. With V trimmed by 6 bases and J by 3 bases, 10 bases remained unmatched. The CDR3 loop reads CASRGRQGWDTEAFF. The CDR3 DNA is TGTGCCAGCAGGGGAAGACAGGGCTGGGACACTGAAGCTTTCTTT.

The CDR3 DNA sequence: TGTGCCAGCATTGGCAGGGGAGTTTCGTTCACTGAAGCTTTCTTT. Encoded protein: CASIGRGVSFTEAFF. The chain carries TRBV27 and TRBJ1-1; TRBD1 is a possible D gene (6 bases). The CDR3 consists of 15 residues. V lost 7 bases and J lost 4, with 19 bases in between. CDR1 and CDR2 from the germline V gene are MNHEY and SMNVEV (reference sequence).